This entry concerns a single TCR beta chain. Its antigen target is currently unknown. Base qualities are not provided; no much larger clone lies one nucleotide away. The time point tag for this specimen amounts to: about 28 days (+/-7) after the second vaccine dose. AZD1222 recipients whose second dose came at about 4 weeks and those whose second dose came at about 12 weeks were combined into one group, since spike-specific TCR depth and breadth did not differ between the two schedules. Samples from vaccinated people were obtained from the UK trials COV001 and COV002, which included a single-blind randomized controlled phase 2/3 trial of AZD1222 (ChAdOx1 nCoV-19) in healthy adults. For TCRbeta chain sequencing, PBMC samples from trial participants were taken at day 0 and at day 28 after the second dose. The CDR3 regions of human TCRbeta chains were analyzed by immunosequencing. The paper's processing steps were these. TCRs in the repertoires were compared against a reference library of SARS-CoV-2-specific TCRs that had been generated with the MIRA antigen-specificity platform. Breadth meant the fraction of unique TCRs that were SARS-CoV-2-associated, whereas depth meant the fraction of total T cells that were SARS-CoV-2-associated. Using the MIRA data, every spike-specific TCR was mapped to the spike region that the TCR reacted to and assigned to either a CD4 or a CD8 class. Log10-transformed breadth and depth values were compared by one-way ANOVA with Sidak's multiple comparisons tests. TCRdb took this table from immuneACCESS and kept in-frame rearrangements with V and J called. Such tables lack part of the clones; where checked against another copy, unresolved V genes explain under half of the gap, and the rest is unexplained. The V and J calls and clone size come from that table; D and trimming were worked out from the DNA. Present in this sample are around 200,000 clones, more than 70% of which were seen just once. The top ten clonotypes cover roughly 27% of the sample.

This record comes from a study of T cell responses to AZD1222 COVID-19 vaccine (dated by TCRdb to the early 2020s). General notes on the study: TCR sequencing was performed for 230 to 250 trial participants, of whom roughly 200 were given two doses of AZD1222 and roughly 25 were given two doses of MenACWY control vaccine. Enrollment into the trials was organized by age into subgroups of 18-55, 56-69 and 70-plus years, and those subgroups contained about 160, 30 and 59 TCR-sequenced participants, respectively. Findings and caveats that apply to the study as a whole: Because no day 14 peak-response samples were available, repertoires were characterized only after the peak T cell response. Conclusions about previously exposed vaccinees are limited, since just five or six AZD1222 recipients were seropositive for SARS-CoV-2 at baseline. The 56-69-year group was small, and its depth increase did not reach significance, likely because of low power. A significant rise in spike-specific TCR breadth and depth was observed after two AZD1222 doses relative to day 0 and relative to MenACWY recipients. The vaccine-associated CD4 TCRs covered the entire spike protein, and the dominant responses fell in regions 160-218 and 743-854. Epitopes outside the regions mutated in the B.1.351 and B.1.1.7 variants were reportedly recognized by nearly half of the unique spike-specific TCRs. Participants were mostly white British, with more females than males. The authors suggested clonal diversity may have been underestimated.

Via the germline V gene, CDR1 is SQVTM and CDR2 ANQGSEA. The CDR3 has 13 amino acids, counting the end cysteine and phenylalanine. Here the CDR3 DNA is all that survives: 39 bases in frame from base 1. Deletion took 3 bases off V and 1 base off J, with a span of 6 bases between the germline ends. Here the chain combines TRBV29-1 and TRBJ2-2; the D gene assignment is ambiguous. The material was peripheral blood, obtained 28 days after the second AZD1222 dose. This TCR derives from an adult who received the AZD1222 COVID-19 vaccine. The CDR3 loop reads CSVEQVNTGELFF. The sequenced DNA: TGCAGCGTTGAGCAGGTGAACACCGGGGAGCTGTTTTTT.